The 9 T cell receptor beta chains given below trace back to one sample, sequenced in a study of T cell responses to AZD1222 COVID-19 vaccine (dated by TCRdb to 2020 to 2022). The time point label on this specimen signifies: baseline before first vaccination. Library generation was performed with the immunoSEQ multiplex PCR assay. TCRdb retrieved this table from immuneACCESS and kept in-frame rearrangements only. Not all clones are present; in checked studies, unresolved V genes account for under half, and no reason is known for the remainder. This sample has 75,000 to 95,000 clones in its table, and approximately 91% of those were observed once. The ten largest clonotypes hold 15% to 20% of the sample. Sequencing was performed on peripheral blood, taken on day 0 of AZD1222 vaccination. All receptors derive from an adult in good health.

The CDR3 DNA is TGTGCCAGCAGTGTGGAGCGGGGGGCTTACGAGCAGTACTTC. It specifies CASSVERGAYEQYF. The V call is TRBV2, the J call TRBJ2-7; TRBD2 matches at 9 bases. The V and J ends lost 4 bases and 4 bases, in that order; junction bases with no gene match: 5. Germline values: CDR1 SNHLY, CDR2 FYNNEI. The CDR3 covers 14 residues.

The genes are TRBV12-3 or TRBV12-4 and TRBJ1-1, with D unresolved. This CDR3 has 13 amino acids. V gave up 2 bases and J gave up 3 bases, with 7 bases separating them. CDR3 bases: TGTGCCAGCAGTTTAACTAGCGACACTGAAGCTTTCTTT. It codes for CASSLTSDTEAFF.

The chain uses TRBV5-1 and TRBJ1-6; TRBD1 is a possible D gene (5 bases). The V and J ends lost 0 bases and 6 bases respectively, with 10 bases between them. Germline CDR1 reads SGHRS; CDR2 reads YFSETQ. The CDR3 extends over 15 amino acids. CDR3 sequence: CASSLGEGLNSPLHF. CDR3 nucleotide sequence: TGCGCCAGCAGCTTGGGAGAGGGGCTTAATTCACCCCTCCACTTT.

V usage is TRBV7-8 and J usage is TRBJ1-5; TRBD1 is a possible D gene (6 bases). This CDR3 is 13 amino acids long. Trimming removed 5 bases at V and 4 bases at J, with 9 bases between. CDR1 is SGHVS and CDR2 is FQNEAQ in the germline V gene. The CDR3 loop is CASSGGMNQPQHF. The CDR3 bases are TGTGCCAGCAGCGGGGGCATGAATCAGCCCCAGCATTTT.

Written as DNA, the CDR3 is TGTGCCAGCAGTAAGAGACAGGGCGGGGAGCAGTACTTC. Its protein is CASSKRQGGEQYF. The chain links TRBV12-3 or TRBV12-4 to TRBJ2-7, with TRBD1 matching 7 bases. The trim removed 5 bases at V and 7 bases at J, leaving 8 bases unmatched. CDR3 length equals 13 residues.

The count of this clone is one. This chain links TRBV7-2 with TRBJ1-5; D is perhaps TRBD1 (5 bases). V was cut by 4 bases and J by 13 bases, with 17 bases left in between. Germline V gene sequence: CDR1 SGHTA, CDR2 FQGNSA. The CDR3 spans 13 residues. This CDR3 reads CASSSPGLYGQHF. CDR3 nucleotide sequence: TGTGCCAGCAGCTCACCGGGGCTCTATGGACAGCATTTT. Full variable domain (remainder filled in from reference TRBV7-2 and TRBJ1-5): GAGVSQSPSNKVTEKGKDVELRCDPISGHTALYWYRQSLGQGLEFLIYFQGNSAPDKSGLPSDRFSAERTGGSVSTLTIQRTQQEDSAVYLCASSSPGLYGQHFGDGTRLSIL.

This chain connects TRBV7-8 to TRBJ2-4; 9 nucleotides align to TRBD2. V was clipped by 5 bases and J by 4 bases; unmatched bases: 9. Germline lookup yields CDR1 SGHVS and CDR2 FQNEAQ. CDR3 length: 16 amino acids. The CDR3 nucleotides read TGTGCCAGCAGCCAGACCGGGCTAGCGGGAAAAAACATTCAGTACTTC. The encoded protein is CASSQTGLAGKNIQYF. The full variable domain, with the rest looked up from reference TRBV7-8 and TRBJ2-4, is GAGVSQSPRYKVAKRGQDVALRCDPISGHVSLFWYQQALGQGPEFLTYFQNEAQLDKSGLPSDRFFAERPEGSVSTLKIQRTQQEDSAVYLCASSQTGLAGKNIQYFGAGTRLSVL.

V and J are TRBV28 and TRBJ2-7; 7 bases match TRBD1. Trimming cost V 2 bases and J 9 bases; bases outside gene matches: 13. The CDR3 has 15 amino acids. Germline lookup yields CDR1 MDHEN and CDR2 SYDVKM. CDR3: CASSLTDRYATGQYF. DNA for the CDR3: TGTGCCAGCAGTTTAACGGACAGGTACGCTACGGGGCAGTACTTC.

V gene TRBV29-1 combines with J gene TRBJ1-2, with TRBD1 matching over 7 bases. The germline CDR1 and CDR2 sequences are SQVTM and ANQGSEA. The CDR3 sequence is 16 residues long. J gave up 3 bases and V 7 bases, and 17 bases lay outside the gene matches. As DNA, the CDR3 is TGCAGCGCTCCAGCCCGACAGGGCCTGGAGGACTATGGCTACACCTTC. Translated, it gives CSAPARQGLEDYGYTF.